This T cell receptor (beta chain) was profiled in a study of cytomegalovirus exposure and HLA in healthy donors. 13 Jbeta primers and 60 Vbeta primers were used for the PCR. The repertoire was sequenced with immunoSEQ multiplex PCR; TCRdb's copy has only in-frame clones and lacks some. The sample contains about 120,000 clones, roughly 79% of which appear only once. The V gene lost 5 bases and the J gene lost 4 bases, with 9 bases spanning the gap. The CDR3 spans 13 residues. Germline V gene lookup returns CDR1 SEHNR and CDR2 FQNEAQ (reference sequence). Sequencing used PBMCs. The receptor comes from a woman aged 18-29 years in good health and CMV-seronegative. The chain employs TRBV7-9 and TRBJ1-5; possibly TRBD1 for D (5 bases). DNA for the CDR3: TGTGCCAGCAGCGGGGCAGAAAATCAGCCCCAGCATTTT. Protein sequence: CASSGAENQPQHF. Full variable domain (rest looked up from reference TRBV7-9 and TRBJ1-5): DTGVSQNPRHKITKRGQNVTFRCDPISEHNRLYWYRQTLGQGPEFLTYFQNEAQLEKSRLLSDRFSAERPKGSFSTLEIQRTEQGDSAMYLCASSGAENQPQHFGDGTRLSIL.